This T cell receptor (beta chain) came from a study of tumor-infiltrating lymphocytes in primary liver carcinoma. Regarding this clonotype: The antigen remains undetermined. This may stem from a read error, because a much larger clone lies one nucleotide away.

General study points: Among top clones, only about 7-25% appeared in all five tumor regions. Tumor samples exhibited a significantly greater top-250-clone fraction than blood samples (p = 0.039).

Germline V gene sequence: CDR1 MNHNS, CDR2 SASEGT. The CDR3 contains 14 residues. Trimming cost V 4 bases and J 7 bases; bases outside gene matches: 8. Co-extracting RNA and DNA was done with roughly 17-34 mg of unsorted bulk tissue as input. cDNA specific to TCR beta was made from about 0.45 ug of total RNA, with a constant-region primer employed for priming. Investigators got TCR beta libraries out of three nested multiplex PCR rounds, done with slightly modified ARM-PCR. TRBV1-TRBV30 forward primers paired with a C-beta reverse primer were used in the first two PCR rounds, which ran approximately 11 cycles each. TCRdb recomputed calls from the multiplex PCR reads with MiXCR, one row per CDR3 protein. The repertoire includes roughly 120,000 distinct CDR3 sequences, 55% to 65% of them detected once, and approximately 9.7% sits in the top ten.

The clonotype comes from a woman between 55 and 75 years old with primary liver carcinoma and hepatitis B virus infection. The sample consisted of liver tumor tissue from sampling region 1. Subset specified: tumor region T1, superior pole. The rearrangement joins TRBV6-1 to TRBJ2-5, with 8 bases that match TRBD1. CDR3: CASSVRGQAGTQYF. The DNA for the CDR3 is TGTGCCAGCAGTGTAAGGGGACAGGCGGGGACCCAGTACTTC.